This TCR beta chain derives from a study of blood T cell repertoires in COVID-19. Study background: The United States, Italy and Spain provided the acute and convalescent COVID-19 samples. In each case, the material was cDNA or gDNA derived from T cells, B-cell-depleted T cells, or PBMCs.

The CDR3 runs to 13 residues. V gave up 6 bases and J gave up 5 bases; unmatched junction bases: 6. Germline V gene sequence: CDR1 SGHAT, CDR2 FQNNGV. Original handling: By means of reference gene primer amplification, nucleated cell counts were estimated. The method was immunoSEQ multiplex PCR; TCRdb's version includes in-frame clones alone and lacks a portion of them. V and J calls plus clone size are reproduced from that table; the DNA served to infer D and trimming. The sample lists 350,000 to 450,000 clones; roughly 86% were seen once. Seattle participants joined during active infection and were tracked over time.

The chain is built from TRBV11-2 and TRBJ1-1, with 7 bases identical to TRBD1. The sample consisted of peripheral blood. This TCR derives from a woman between 55 and 75 years old with COVID-19, enrolled during active disease. CDR3 loop: CASSSQGETEAFF. For the CDR3, the DNA is TGTGCCAGCAGTTCGCAGGGGGAGACTGAAGCTTTCTTT.